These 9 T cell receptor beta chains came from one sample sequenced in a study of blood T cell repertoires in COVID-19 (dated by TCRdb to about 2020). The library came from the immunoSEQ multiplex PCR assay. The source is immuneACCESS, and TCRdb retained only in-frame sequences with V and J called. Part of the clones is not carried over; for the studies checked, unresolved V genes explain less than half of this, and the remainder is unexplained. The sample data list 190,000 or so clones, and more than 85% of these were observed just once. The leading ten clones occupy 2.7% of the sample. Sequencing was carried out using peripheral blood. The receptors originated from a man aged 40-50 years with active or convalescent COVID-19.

The CDR3 spells CASSRNGEGNYGYTF. CDR3 DNA sequence: TGTGCCAGCAGCCGGAACGGGGAAGGAAACTATGGCTACACCTTC. V usage is TRBV21-1 and J usage is TRBJ1-2. TRBV21-1 is flagged as a pseudogene. The CDR3 totals 15 residues.

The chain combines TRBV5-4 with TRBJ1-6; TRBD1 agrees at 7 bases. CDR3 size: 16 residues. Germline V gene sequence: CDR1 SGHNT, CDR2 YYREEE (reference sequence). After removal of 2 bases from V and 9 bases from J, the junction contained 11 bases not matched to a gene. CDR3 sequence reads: CASSLHRGLKVSPLHF. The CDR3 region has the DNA TGTGCCAGCAGCTTACACAGGGGCCTAAAGGTTTCACCCCTCCACTTT.

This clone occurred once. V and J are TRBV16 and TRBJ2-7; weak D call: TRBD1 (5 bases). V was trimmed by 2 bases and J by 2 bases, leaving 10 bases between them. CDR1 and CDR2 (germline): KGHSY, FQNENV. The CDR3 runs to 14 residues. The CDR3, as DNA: TGTGCCAGCAGCCAAAGTAAGGGGACCTACGAGCAGTACTTC. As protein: CASSQSKGTYEQYF.

The CDR3 is CASSLGHQGQSWSGNTIYF. The CDR3 DNA follows: TGTGCCAGCAGCTTAGGGCATCAGGGGCAGAGTTGGTCTGGAAACACCATATATTTT. This chain uses TRBV11-2 with TRBJ1-3; perhaps TRBD1 as D (6 bases). The ends were cut back, 1 base at V and 1 base at J, with 20 bases in the middle. Germline assignment: CDR1 SGHAT and CDR2 FQNNGV. The CDR3 length is 19 residues.

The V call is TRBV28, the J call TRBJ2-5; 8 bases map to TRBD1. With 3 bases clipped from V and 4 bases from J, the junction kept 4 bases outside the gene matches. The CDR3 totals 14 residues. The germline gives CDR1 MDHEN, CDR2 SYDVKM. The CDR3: CASSFGQGGETQYF. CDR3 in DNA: TGTGCCAGCAGTTTTGGACAGGGCGGAGAGACCCAGTACTTC.

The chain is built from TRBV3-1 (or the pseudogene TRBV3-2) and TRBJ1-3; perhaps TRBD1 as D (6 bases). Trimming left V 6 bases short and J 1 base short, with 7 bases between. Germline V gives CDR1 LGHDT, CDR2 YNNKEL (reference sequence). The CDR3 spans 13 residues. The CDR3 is CASSTGSGNTIYF. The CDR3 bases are TGTGCCAGCAGTACAGGGTCTGGAAACACCATATATTTT.

The CDR3 loop is CASSLGQVDGYTF. In DNA form, the CDR3 reads TGTGCCAGCAGCTTAGGCCAGGTTGACGGCTACACCTTC. The chain recombines TRBV11-1 with TRBJ1-2; D gene ambiguous. CDR1 SGHAT and CDR2 FQDESV come from the germline V gene (reference sequence). Deletions cut 1 base from V and 8 bases from J, with 11 bases between. The CDR3 has 13 residues.

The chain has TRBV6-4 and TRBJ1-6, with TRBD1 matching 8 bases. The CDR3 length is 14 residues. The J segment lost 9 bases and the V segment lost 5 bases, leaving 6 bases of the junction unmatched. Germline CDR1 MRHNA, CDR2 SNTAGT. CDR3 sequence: CASSMTGEGSPLHF. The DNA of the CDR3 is TGTGCCAGCAGTATGACAGGGGAGGGTTCACCCCTCCACTTT.

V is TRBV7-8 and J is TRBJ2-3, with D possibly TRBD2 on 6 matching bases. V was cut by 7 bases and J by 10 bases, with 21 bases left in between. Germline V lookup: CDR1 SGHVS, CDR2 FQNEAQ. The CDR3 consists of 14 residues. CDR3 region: CASNTGTSYDAQYF. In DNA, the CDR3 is TGTGCCAGCAACACCGGGACTTCCTACGATGCGCAGTATTTT.